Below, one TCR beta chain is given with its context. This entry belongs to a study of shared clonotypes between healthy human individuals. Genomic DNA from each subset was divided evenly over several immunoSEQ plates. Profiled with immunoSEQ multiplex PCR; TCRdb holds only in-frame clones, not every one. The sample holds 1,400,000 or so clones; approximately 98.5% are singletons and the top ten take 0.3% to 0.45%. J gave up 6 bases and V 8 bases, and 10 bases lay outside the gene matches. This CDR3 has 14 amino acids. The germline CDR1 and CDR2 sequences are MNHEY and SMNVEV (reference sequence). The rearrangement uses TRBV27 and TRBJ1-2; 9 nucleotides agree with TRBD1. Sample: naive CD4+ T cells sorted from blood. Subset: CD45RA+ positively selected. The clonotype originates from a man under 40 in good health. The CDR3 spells CASSSVGTGNGYTF. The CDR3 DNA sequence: TGTGCCAGCTCCTCAGTCGGGACAGGGAATGGCTACACCTTC.